The TCR beta chain described here comes from a study of CXCR4 blockade with PD-1 therapy in pancreatic cancer. Trimming left V 6 bases short and J 4 bases short, with 16 bases between. This CDR3 contains 15 residues. Germline values: CDR1 KGHSH, CDR2 LQKENI. Assay: immunoSEQ multiplex PCR; the TCRdb copy retains only in-frame clones and omits some. This repertoire shows 2,500 or so clones, around 44% found once; its top ten account for approximately 6%. Sample: tumor tissue. The V and J genes are TRBV18 and TRBJ1-3; weak D call: TRBD1 (6 bases). The receptor was derived from a human donor with pancreatic ductal adenocarcinoma. CDR3 DNA sequence: TGTGCCAGCTCCCCGTTGGGGGCTTTAGGAAACACCATATATTTT. Amino acid sequence: CASSPLGALGNTIYF.